This T cell receptor (beta chain) was identified during a study of early T cells in non-severe SARS-CoV-2 infection. Study-wide background: Whole-blood bulk RNA, unsorted, was sequenced, and chains were unpaired. Study findings and constraints: Lookups in VDJdb leaned toward anti-spike CD8 responses and missed private and CD4 specificities.

This CDR3 contains 14 residues. Between the trimmed V and J ends, which lost 8 bases and 5 bases, there was a span of 15 bases. From germline, CDR1 is SNHLY and CDR2 FYNNEI. Each single cDNA molecule received a unique molecular identifier. TCRdb re-derived calls from the 5' RACE reads in MiXCR, one entry per CDR3 protein. Here the sample spans about 63,000 distinct CDR3 sequences, roughly 13% being singletons. This clonotype was seen a few times. Its antigen is unknown. This chain uses TRBV2 with TRBJ2-2; D perhaps matches TRBD2 (5 bases). This TCR derives from an adult who was a healthcare worker with PCR-confirmed SARS-CoV-2 infection or an uninfected control (not recorded which). The sample consisted of whole blood. CDR3 sequence (DNA): TGTGCCAGCTACATGGAGGTCGGGACCGGGGAGCTGTTTTTT. Its translation is CASYMEVGTGELFF.